This T cell receptor beta chain comes out of a study of read filtering for tumor transcriptome and immune sequencing. Study results and limitations: RNA-seq captured clonotypes less deeply and reliably than IR-seq. Sorted CD138-negative bone marrow cells were not purified T cells.

This clonotype was seen repeatedly, ten times or more. Antigen specificity is unknown. Molecular barcoded adaptors covering alpha/delta and beta/gamma chains were used on about 0.4 ug RNA. TCRdb passed the reads through MiXCR, listing each CDR3 protein once. The sample records some 25,000 distinct CDR3 sequences, 20% to 25% being singletons. Sequenced input: a population of CD138-negative cells sorted from bone marrow. The sequence derives from a donor aged 40 or older with multiple myeloma.

The CDR3 here is CASSGGGNTDTQYF. DNA for the CDR3: TGCGCCAGCAGTGGGGGAGGGAACACAGATACGCAGTATTTT. The chain employs TRBV23-1 and TRBJ2-3, with 7 positions matching TRBD2. TRBV23-1 falls under the ORF class, with uncertain function. V lost 5 bases and J lost 2; bases outside the gene matches: 4. The CDR3 is 14 residues long.